This entry concerns a single T cell receptor beta chain. The data belong to a study of blood T cell repertoires in COVID-19. Study context: Both acute and convalescent COVID-19 samples were obtained from the United States, Italy and Spain.

Some clones are missing from TCRdb's copy, which holds only in-frame ones; the method was immunoSEQ multiplex PCR. The table records almost 250,000 clones, roughly nine tenths of them present only once. CDR1 is ENHRY, CDR2 SYGVKD, per germline. The CDR3 runs 12 residues. V lost 4 bases to trimming and J lost 6 bases, with 7 bases between them. This chain connects TRBV10-3 to TRBJ2-1, with D possibly being TRBD2 (5 bases). This TCR was recovered from a woman aged 60 to 75 who had recovered from COVID-19. The sample taken for sequencing was peripheral blood. The CDR3 DNA is TGTGCCATCAGTGGACTATCCAATGAGCAGTTCTTC. Translating it yields CAISGLSNEQFF.